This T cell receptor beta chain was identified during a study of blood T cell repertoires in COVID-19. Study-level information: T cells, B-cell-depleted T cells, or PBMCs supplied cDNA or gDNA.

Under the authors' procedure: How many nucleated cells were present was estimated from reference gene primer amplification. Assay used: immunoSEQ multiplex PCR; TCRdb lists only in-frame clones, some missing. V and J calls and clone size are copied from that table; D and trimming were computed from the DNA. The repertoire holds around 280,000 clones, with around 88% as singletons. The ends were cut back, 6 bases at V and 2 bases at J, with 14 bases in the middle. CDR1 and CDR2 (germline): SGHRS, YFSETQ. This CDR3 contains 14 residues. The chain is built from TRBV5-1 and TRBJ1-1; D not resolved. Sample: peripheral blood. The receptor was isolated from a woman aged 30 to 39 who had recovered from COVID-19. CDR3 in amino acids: CASTPGGSNTEAFF. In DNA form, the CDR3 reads TGCGCCAGCACCCCGGGAGGGTCTAACACTGAAGCTTTCTTT.